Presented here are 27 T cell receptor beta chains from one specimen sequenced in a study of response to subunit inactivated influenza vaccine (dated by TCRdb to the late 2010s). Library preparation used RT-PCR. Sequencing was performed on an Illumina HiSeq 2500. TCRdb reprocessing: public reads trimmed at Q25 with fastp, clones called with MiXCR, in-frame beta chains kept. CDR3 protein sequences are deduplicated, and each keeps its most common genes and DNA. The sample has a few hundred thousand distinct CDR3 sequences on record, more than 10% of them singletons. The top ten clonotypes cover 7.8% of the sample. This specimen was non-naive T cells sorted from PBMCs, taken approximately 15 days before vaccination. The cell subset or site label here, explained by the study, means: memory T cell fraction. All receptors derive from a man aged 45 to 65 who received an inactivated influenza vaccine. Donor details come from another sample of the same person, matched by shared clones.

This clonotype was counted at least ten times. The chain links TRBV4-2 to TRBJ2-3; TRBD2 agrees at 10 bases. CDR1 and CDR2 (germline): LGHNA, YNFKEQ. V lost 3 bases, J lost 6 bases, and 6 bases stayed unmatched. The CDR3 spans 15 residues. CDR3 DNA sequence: TGTGCCAGCAGCCACAGCGGGGGGGCCTTGGATACGCAGTATTTT. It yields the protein CASSHSGGALDTQYF.

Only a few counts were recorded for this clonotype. The CDR3 region is CASASSYEQYF. The CDR3 DNA reads TGTGCCAGCGCCTCGTCCTACGAGCAGTACTTC. V usage is TRBV12-3 or TRBV12-4 and J usage is TRBJ2-7; no clear D gene. V was cut by 8 bases and J by 1 base, with 6 bases left in between. The CDR3 runs 11 residues.

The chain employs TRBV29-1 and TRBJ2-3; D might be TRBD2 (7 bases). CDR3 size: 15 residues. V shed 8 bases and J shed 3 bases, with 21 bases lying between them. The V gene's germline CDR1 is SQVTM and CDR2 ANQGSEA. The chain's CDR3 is CSTHGGGRGTDTQYF. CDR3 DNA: TGCAGCACCCATGGGGGCGGGAGAGGGACAGATACGCAGTATTTT.

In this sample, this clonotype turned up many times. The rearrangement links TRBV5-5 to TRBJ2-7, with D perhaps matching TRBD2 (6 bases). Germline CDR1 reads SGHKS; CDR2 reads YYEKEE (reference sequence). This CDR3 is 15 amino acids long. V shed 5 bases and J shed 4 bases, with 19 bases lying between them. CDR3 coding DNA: TGTGCCAGCAGTTACCTGTGGGGGGAGAGGTACGAGCAGTACTTC. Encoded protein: CASSYLWGERYEQYF.

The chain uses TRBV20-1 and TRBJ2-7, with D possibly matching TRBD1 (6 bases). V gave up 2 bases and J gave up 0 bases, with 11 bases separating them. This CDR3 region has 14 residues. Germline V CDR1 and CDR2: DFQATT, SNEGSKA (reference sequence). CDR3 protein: CSARYRANSYEQYF. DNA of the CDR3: TGCAGTGCTAGATACAGGGCGAACTCCTACGAGCAGTACTTC.

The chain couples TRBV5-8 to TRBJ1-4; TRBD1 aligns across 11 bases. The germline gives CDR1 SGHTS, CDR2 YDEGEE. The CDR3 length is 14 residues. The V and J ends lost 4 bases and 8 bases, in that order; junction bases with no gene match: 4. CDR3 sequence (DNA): TGTGCCAGCAGCCGGACAGGGGGCGAAGAAAAACTGTTTTTT. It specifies CASSRTGGEEKLFF.

The CDR3 DNA reads TGCAGCGGGAACAGGGGTGAAAAACTGTTTTTT. This codes for CSGNRGEKLFF. The chain links TRBV29-1 to TRBJ1-4, with 7 bases matching TRBD1. The V and J ends lost 7 bases and 7 bases, in that order; junction bases with no gene match: 3. The CDR3 sequence is 11 residues long. Per germline, CDR1 SQVTM and CDR2 ANQGSEA.

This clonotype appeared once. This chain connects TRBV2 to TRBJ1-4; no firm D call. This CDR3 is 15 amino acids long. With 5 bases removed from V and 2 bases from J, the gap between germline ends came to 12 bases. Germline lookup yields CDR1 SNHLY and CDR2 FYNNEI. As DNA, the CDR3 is TGTGCCAGCAGTAGTCCAGGCGCCACTAATGAAAAACTGTTTTTT. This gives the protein CASSSPGATNEKLFF.

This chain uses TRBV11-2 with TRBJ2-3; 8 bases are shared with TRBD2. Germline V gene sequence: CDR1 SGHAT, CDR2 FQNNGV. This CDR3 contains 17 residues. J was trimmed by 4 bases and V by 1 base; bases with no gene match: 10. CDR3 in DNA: TGTGCCAGCAGCTTAGGTTCCGGGGGGGCAGTATCAGATACGCAGTATTTT. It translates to CASSLGSGGAVSDTQYF.

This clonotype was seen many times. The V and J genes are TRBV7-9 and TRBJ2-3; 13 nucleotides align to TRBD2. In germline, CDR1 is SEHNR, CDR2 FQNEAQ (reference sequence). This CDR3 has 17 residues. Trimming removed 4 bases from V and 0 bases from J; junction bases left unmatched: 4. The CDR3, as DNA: TGTGCCAGCAGCTCTGGACTAGCGGGAGCTAGCACAGATACGCAGTATTTT. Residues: CASSSGLAGASTDTQYF.

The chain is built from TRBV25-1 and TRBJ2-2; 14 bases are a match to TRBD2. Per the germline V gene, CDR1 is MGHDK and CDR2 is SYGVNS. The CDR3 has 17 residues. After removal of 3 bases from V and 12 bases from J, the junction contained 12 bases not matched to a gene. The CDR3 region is CASSESTAGTSGRKLFF. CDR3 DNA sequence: TGTGCCAGCAGTGAGTCCACGGCCGGGACTAGCGGGAGAAAGCTGTTTTTT.

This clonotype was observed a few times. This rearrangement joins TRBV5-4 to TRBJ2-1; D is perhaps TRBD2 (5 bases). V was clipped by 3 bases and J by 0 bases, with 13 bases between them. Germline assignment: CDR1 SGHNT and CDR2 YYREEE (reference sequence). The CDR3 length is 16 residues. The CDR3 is CASSYERLSSYNEQFF. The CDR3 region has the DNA TGTGCCAGCAGCTACGAGCGGTTAAGCTCCTACAATGAGCAGTTCTTC.

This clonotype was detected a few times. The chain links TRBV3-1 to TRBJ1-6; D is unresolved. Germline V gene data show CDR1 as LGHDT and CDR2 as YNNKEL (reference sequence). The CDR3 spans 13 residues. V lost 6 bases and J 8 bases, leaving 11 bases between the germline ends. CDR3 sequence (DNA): TGTGCCAGCAGAGCCGGATGGTATTCACCCCTCCACTTT. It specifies CASRAGWYSPLHF.

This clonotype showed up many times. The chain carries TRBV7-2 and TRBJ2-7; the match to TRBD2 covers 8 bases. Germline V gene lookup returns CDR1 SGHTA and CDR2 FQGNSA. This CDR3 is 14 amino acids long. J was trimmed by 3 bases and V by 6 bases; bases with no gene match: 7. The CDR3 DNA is TGTGCCAGCAGTCCCGTTACTAGCGGCTACGAGCAGTACTTC. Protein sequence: CASSPVTSGYEQYF.

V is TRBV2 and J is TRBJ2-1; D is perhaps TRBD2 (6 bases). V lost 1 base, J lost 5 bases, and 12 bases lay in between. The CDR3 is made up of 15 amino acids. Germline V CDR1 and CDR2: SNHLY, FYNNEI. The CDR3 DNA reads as TGTGCCAGCAGTGAAGGCCTAGCGCTTAACAATGAGCAGTTCTTC. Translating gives CASSEGLALNNEQFF. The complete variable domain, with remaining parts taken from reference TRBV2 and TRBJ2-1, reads EPEVTQTPSHQVTQMGQEVILRCVPISNHLYFYWYRQILGQKVEFLVSFYNNEISEKSEIFDDQFSVERPDGSNFTLKIRSTKLEDSAMYFCASSEGLALNNEQFFGPGTRLTVL.

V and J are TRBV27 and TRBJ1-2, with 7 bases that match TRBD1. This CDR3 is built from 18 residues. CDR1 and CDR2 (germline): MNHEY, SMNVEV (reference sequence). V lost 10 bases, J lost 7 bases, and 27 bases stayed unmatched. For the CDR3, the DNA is TGTGCCACCACCGCGATACCTATCCGGGACAGCAGGGGCTTTGGCTACACCTTC. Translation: CATTAIPIRDSRGFGYTF.

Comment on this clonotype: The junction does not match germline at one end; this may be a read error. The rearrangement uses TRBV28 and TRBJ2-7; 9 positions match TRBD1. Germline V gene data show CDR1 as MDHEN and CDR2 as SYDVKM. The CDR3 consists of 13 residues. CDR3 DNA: TGTGCCAGCACTGGGACAGGGTCCTACGATCAGTACTTC. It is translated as CASTGTGSYDQYF.

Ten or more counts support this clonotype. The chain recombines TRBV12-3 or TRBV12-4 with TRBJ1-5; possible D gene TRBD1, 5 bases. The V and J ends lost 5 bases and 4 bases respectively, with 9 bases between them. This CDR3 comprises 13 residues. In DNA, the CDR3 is TGTGCCAGCAGTACCGACAGAAATCAGCCCCAGCATTTT. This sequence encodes CASSTDRNQPQHF.

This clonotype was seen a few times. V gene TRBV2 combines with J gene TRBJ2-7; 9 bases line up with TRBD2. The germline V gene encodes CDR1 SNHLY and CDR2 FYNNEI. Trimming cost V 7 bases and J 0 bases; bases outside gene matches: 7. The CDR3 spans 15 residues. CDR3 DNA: TGTGCCAGCACCCGACTAGCGGCGAGCTCCTACGAGCAGTACTTC. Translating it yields CASTRLAASSYEQYF.

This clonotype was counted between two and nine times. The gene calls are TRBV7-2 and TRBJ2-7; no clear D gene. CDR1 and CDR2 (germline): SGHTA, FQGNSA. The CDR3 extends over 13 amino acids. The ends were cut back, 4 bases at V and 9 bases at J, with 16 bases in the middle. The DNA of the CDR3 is TGTGCCAGCAGCTCTGTGTCGGCCGGTGGGCAGTACTTC. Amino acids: CASSSVSAGGQYF.

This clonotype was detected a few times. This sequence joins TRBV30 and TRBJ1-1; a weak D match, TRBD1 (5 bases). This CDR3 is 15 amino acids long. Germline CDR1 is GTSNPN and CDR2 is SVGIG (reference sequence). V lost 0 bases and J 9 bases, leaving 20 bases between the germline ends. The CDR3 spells CAWSVDAGARVKAFF. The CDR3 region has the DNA TGTGCCTGGAGTGTAGATGCTGGGGCTAGGGTGAAAGCTTTCTTT.

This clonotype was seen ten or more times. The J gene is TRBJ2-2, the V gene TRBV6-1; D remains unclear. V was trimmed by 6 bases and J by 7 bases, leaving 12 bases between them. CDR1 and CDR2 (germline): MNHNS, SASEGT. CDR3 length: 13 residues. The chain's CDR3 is CASSGRRFGELFF. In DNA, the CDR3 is TGTGCCAGCAGCGGACGTAGGTTCGGGGAGCTGTTTTTT.

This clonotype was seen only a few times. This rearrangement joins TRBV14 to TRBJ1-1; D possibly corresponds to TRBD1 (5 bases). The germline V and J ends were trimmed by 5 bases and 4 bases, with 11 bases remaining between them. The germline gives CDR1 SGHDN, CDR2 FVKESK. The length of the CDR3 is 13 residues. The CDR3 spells CASSSQGGTEAFF. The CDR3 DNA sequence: TGTGCCAGCAGCTCCCAGGGTGGCACTGAAGCTTTCTTT.

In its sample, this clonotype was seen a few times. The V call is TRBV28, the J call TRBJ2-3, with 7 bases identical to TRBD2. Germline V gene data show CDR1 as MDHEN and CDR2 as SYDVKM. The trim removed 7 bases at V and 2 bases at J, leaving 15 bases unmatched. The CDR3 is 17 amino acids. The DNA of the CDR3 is TGTGCCAGCACTCCAAGCGGGCTAGCGGATATCACAGATACGCAGTATTTT. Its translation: CASTPSGLADITDTQYF. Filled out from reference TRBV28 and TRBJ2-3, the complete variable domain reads DVKVTQSSRYLVKRTGEKVFLECVQDMDHENMFWYRQDPGLGLRLIYFSYDVKMKEKGDIPEGYSVSREKKERFSLILESASTNQTSMYLCASTPSGLADITDTQYFGPGTRLTVL.

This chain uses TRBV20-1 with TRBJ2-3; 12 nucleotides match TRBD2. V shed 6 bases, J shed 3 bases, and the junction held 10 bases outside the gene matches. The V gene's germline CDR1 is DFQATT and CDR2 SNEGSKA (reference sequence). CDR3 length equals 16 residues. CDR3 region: CSAQTSGRGVTDTQYF. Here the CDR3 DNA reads TGCAGTGCACAGACTAGCGGGAGAGGGGTTACAGATACGCAGTATTTT.

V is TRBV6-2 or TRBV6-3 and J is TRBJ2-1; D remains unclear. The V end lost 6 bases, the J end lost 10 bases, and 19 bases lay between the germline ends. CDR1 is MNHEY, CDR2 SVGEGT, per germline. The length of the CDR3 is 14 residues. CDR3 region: CASRHYSLSREQFF. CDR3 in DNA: TGTGCCAGCAGACACTATTCCCTTAGCAGGGAGCAGTTCTTC.

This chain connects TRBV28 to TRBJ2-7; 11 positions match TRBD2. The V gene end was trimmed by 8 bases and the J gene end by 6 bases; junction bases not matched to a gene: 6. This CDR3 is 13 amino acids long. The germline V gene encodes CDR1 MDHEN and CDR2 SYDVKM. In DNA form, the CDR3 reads TGTGCCAGCGGGAGACTAGCGGGAAGCGAGCAGTACTTC. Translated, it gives CASGRLAGSEQYF.